This T cell receptor (beta chain) was sequenced in a study of CD8 T cells in Susac syndrome. Whole-study context: Susac syndrome patients were untreated, on corticosteroids with some adding intravenous immunoglobulin, or on intravenous immunoglobulin only. Points from the study as a whole: CD4+ repertoires of Susac syndrome patients lacked detectable clonal expansion.

Germline V lookup: CDR1 LGHNT, CDR2 FRNRAP. V was trimmed by 1 base and J by 5 bases, leaving 8 bases between them. This CDR3 has 14 residues. About this clonotype: What it binds is unknown.

RNA, at about 0.5 to 1 ug, was reverse transcribed with random hexamers. TCRdb re-analysed the immunoSEQ multiplex PCR reads in MiXCR, keeping a single row per CDR3 protein. The repertoire holds 150,000 to 200,000 distinct CDR3 sequences, with roughly nine tenths as singletons. Sequencing was done on a sample of CD4+ T cells from PBMCs. J is TRBJ1-4 and V is TRBV12-5; D uncertain. The sequence was obtained from a human donor with Susac syndrome. The CDR3 region is CASGLGHGNEKLFF. The CDR3 DNA is TGTGCTAGTGGTTTGGGCCACGGGAATGAAAAACTGTTTTTT.